This TCR beta chain is drawn from a study of T cell changes during pregnancy in multiple sclerosis. J gave up 4 bases and V 4 bases, and 12 bases lay outside the gene matches. Germline values: CDR1 SGHTS, CDR2 YDEGEE. The CDR3 runs 16 residues. Sequencing used immunoSEQ multiplex PCR; TCRdb keeps in-frame clones, though not all of them. Of about 84,000 clones detected, 85% to 95% appear once; the ten largest clones hold about 2.3%. This chain links TRBV5-8 with TRBJ2-7; TRBD1 matches at 9 bases. Sequenced here: peripheral blood, sampled in the third trimester of pregnancy. The sequence came from a female donor with multiple sclerosis, enrolled in a pregnancy study. As DNA, the CDR3 is TGTGCCAGCAGCGCCAGGACAGGGGTTGGAACGTACGAGCAGTACTTC. Translation: CASSARTGVGTYEQYF.